Each of the 28 T cell receptor beta chains below was sequenced from the same sample in a study of blood T cell repertoires in COVID-19. Here immunoSEQ multiplex PCR was the method, and the copy in TCRdb shows in-frame clones only, minus some. The sample lists 400,000 to 500,000 clones; 86% were seen once. Sequenced material: peripheral blood. Source of these receptors: a woman under 40 with active or convalescent COVID-19.

V is TRBV3-1 (or the pseudogene TRBV3-2) and J is TRBJ2-3; 13 bases line up with TRBD2. From germline, CDR1 is LGHDT and CDR2 YNNKEL (reference sequence). The CDR3 extends over 18 amino acids. V lost 4 bases and J lost 0; bases outside the gene matches: 7. CDR3 in DNA: TGTGCCAGCAGCCCCTTCGGGACTAGCGGGATGAGCACAGATACGCAGTATTTT. The encoded protein is CASSPFGTSGMSTDTQYF.

The CDR3 spells CASRNGLAGVWVEQFF. The CDR3 DNA sequence: TGTGCCAGCAGAAACGGACTAGCGGGAGTTTGGGTTGAGCAGTTCTTC. The chain is built from TRBV25-1 and TRBJ2-1; 13 bases agree with TRBD2. V was pared by 6 bases and J by 9 bases, with 11 bases of the junction left unmatched. The CDR3 covers 16 residues. Per the germline V gene, CDR1 is MGHDK and CDR2 is SYGVNS.

Comment on this clone: Within the sample, other DNA sequences also encode this same CDR3. The rearrangement joins TRBV12-3 or TRBV12-4 to TRBJ2-5; D ambiguous. The V end was cut by 4 bases, the J end by 4 bases, with 4 bases between. This CDR3 is built from 11 residues. CDR3 in DNA: TGTGCCAGCAGTTCTAGAGAGACCCAGTACTTC. Translation: CASSSRETQYF.

J is TRBJ2-7 and V is TRBV18; 8 positions match TRBD1. This CDR3 has 14 residues. Trimming took 4 bases from V and 0 from J; bases not matched to a gene: 2. The V gene's germline CDR1 is KGHSH and CDR2 LQKENI. CDR3 DNA: TGTGCCAGCTCACGTGGACAGGGCTCCTACGAGCAGTACTTC. Translated, it gives CASSRGQGSYEQYF.

V gene TRBV5-1 combines with J gene TRBJ2-2, with TRBD1 as a possible D gene (6 bases). V was trimmed by 7 bases and J by 1 base, leaving 14 bases between them. CDR3 length: 15 residues. The germline gives CDR1 SGHRS, CDR2 YFSETQ. CDR3 DNA: TGCGCCAGCGGGGTGGCAGGGGAGAACACCGGGGAGCTGTTTTTT. The encoded protein is CASGVAGENTGELFF.

The count of this clone is one. The CDR3 here is CASRTQGLGQPQHF. CDR3 DNA sequence: TGTGCCAGCAGAACACAGGGGTTGGGCCAGCCCCAGCATTTT. This sequence joins TRBV28 and TRBJ1-5; 7 bases align to TRBD1. The ends lost 6 bases at V and 7 bases at J; junction bases unmatched: 9. The CDR3 loop spans 14 amino acids. Germline loops: CDR1 MDHEN, CDR2 SYDVKM.

This clone has only one observation. The rearrangement joins TRBV5-1 to TRBJ1-6; the D is unclear. CDR1 is SGHRS and CDR2 is YFSETQ in the germline V gene. The CDR3 is 14 amino acids. Trimming took off 0 bases at V and 7 bases at J, with 8 bases between the two ends. For the CDR3, the DNA is TGCGCCAGCAGCTTGGGGAGCTGGAATTCACCCCTCCACTTT. This gives the protein CASSLGSWNSPLHF.

This chain connects TRBV5-1 to TRBJ1-1; 8 positions match TRBD1. Per the germline V gene, CDR1 is SGHRS and CDR2 is YFSETQ. This CDR3 contains 15 residues. Trimming cost V 2 bases and J 4 bases; bases outside gene matches: 7. The CDR3 loop is CASSLTSGGITEAFF. CDR3 sequence (DNA): TGCGCCAGCAGCTTAACCTCAGGGGGCATCACTGAAGCTTTCTTT.

This chain joins TRBV3-1 (or the pseudogene TRBV3-2) and TRBJ1-6, with 7 bases aligning to TRBD1. The V gene's germline CDR1 is LGHDT and CDR2 YNNKEL (reference sequence). This CDR3 is 14 amino acids long. Germline trimming cut 3 bases from V and 7 bases from J; bases unmatched to any gene: 3. CDR3: CASSQEQGNSPLHF. CDR3 sequence (DNA): TGTGCCAGCAGCCAGGAACAGGGGAATTCACCCCTCCACTTT.

This clone appeared once. This sequence joins TRBV11-2 and TRBJ2-3; 9 bases are a match to TRBD1. The CDR3 runs 14 residues. The germline gives CDR1 SGHAT, CDR2 FQNNGV. V lost 4 bases, J lost 5 bases, and 4 bases stayed unmatched. The CDR3 loop reads CASSSWTGEDTQYF. The DNA for the CDR3 is TGTGCCAGCAGCTCCTGGACAGGGGAAGATACGCAGTATTTT. Full variable domain (remainder filled in from reference TRBV11-2 and TRBJ2-3): EAGVAQSPRYKIIEKRQSVAFWCNPISGHATLYWYQQILGQGPKLLIQFQNNGVVDDSQLPKDRFSAERLKGVDSTLKIQPAKLEDSAVYLCASSSWTGEDTQYFGPGTRLTVL.

This sequence joins TRBV19 and TRBJ2-2; TRBD2 is a possible D gene (6 bases). The V and J ends lost 5 bases and 4 bases respectively, with 11 bases between them. In germline, CDR1 is LNHDA, CDR2 SQIVND (reference sequence). The CDR3 consists of 14 residues. The CDR3 DNA is TGTGCCAGTAGTTGGGGGGTGGTCACCGGGGAGCTGTTTTTT. Translated, it gives CASSWGVVTGELFF. Full variable domain (missing parts from reference TRBV19 and TRBJ2-2): DGGITQSPKYLFRKEGQNVTLSCEQNLNHDAMYWYRQDPGQGLRLIYYSQIVNDFQKGDIAEGYSVSREKKESFPLTVTSAQKNPTAFYLCASSWGVVTGELFFGEGSRLTVL.

The V and J genes are TRBV5-1 and TRBJ2-2, with 11 bases aligning to TRBD2. V lost 0 bases, J lost 2 bases, and 12 bases stayed unmatched. The CDR3 consists of 20 residues. The germline CDR1 and CDR2 sequences are SGHRS and YFSETQ. CDR3 sequence (DNA): TGCGCCAGCAGCTTGGCCCGCTACGGGACTAGCGGAGGCAACACCGGGGAGCTGTTTTTT. Translating gives CASSLARYGTSGGNTGELFF.

V gene TRBV15 combines with J gene TRBJ2-2; D is undetermined. V was pared by 5 bases and J by 3 bases, with 4 bases between. Germline lookup yields CDR1 LNHNV and CDR2 YYDKDF (reference sequence). The CDR3 is made up of 12 amino acids. CDR3 bases: TGTGCCACCAGCCTATACACCGGGGAGCTGTTTTTT. Encoded protein: CATSLYTGELFF.

Turning to this clone: Other DNA sequences in the same sample also yield this CDR3. The chain recombines TRBV19 with TRBJ2-1, with 8 bases fitting TRBD1. V shed 3 bases, J shed 4 bases, and the junction held 2 bases outside the gene matches. Germline loops: CDR1 LNHDA, CDR2 SQIVND (reference sequence). The CDR3 is 14 amino acids. In DNA form, the CDR3 reads TGTGCCAGTAGTATTACAGGGGGGTACAATGAGCAGTTCTTC. The encoded protein is CASSITGGYNEQFF.

The chain combines TRBV5-3 with TRBJ2-1, with 9 bases identical to TRBD2. TRBV5-3 is assigned to the ORF class and has an uncertain function. After removal of 4 bases from V and 9 bases from J, the junction contained 8 bases not matched to a gene. The CDR3 is made up of 14 amino acids. CDR3 protein: CARSMREGLVEQFF. The CDR3 DNA reads TGTGCCAGAAGCATGCGGGAGGGCCTAGTTGAGCAGTTCTTC.

V is TRBV5-1 and J is TRBJ2-2; maybe TRBD1 (5 bases). V was clipped by 7 bases and J by 5 bases, with 18 bases between them. Germline CDR1 SGHRS, CDR2 YFSETQ. This CDR3 region has 15 residues. CDR3 sequence reads: CASAPFLGETGELFF. The CDR3 coding sequence is TGCGCCAGCGCCCCTTTCCTAGGGGAAACCGGGGAGCTGTTTTTT.

The CDR3 nucleotides are TGTGCCAGCAGCCCCGGACAGGGGATCTACGAGCAGTACTTC. Amino acid sequence: CASSPGQGIYEQYF. V usage is TRBV13 and J usage is TRBJ2-7; 9 bases are a match to TRBD1. The CDR3 has 14 residues. CDR1 PRHDT and CDR2 FYEKMQ come from the germline V gene (reference sequence). The J segment lost 3 bases and the V segment lost 5 bases, leaving 5 bases of the junction unmatched. Complete variable domain (other parts from reference TRBV13 and TRBJ2-7): AAGVIQSPRHLIKEKRETATLKCYPIPRHDTVYWYQQGPGQDPQFLISFYEKMQSDKGSIPDRFSAQQFSDYHSELNMSSLELGDSALYFCASSPGQGIYEQYFGPGTRLTVT.

V is TRBV6-6 and J is TRBJ1-3; D gene ambiguous. The CDR3 covers 17 residues. Trimming pared 5 bases from V and 4 bases from J, leaving 21 bases between. Germline V gene lookup returns CDR1 MNHNY and CDR2 SVGAGI (reference sequence). The CDR3 loop is CASSPGGLGFSGNTIYF. As DNA, the CDR3 is TGTGCCAGCAGTCCCGGCGGGCTGGGATTCTCAGGAAACACCATATATTTT.

V is TRBV28 and J is TRBJ2-3; D is unclear. The CDR3 is made up of 14 amino acids. CDR1 MDHEN and CDR2 SYDVKM come from the germline V gene. Trimming stripped 2 bases from V and 4 bases from J, with 10 bases between. The CDR3 DNA sequence: TGTGCCAGCAGTTTAGTGACTCGTCCAGATACGCAGTATTTT. Translated, it gives CASSLVTRPDTQYF.

The chain links TRBV4-1 to TRBJ2-2; tentatively, D is TRBD1 (5 bases). V shed 2 bases and J shed 6 bases, with 13 bases lying between them. Germline V gene lookup returns CDR1 MGHRA and CDR2 YSYEKL. This CDR3 has 15 amino acids. The CDR3 reads CASSQPSRGSGELFF. The CDR3, as DNA: TGCGCCAGCAGCCAACCCTCTAGGGGTTCCGGGGAGCTGTTTTTT.

This chain links TRBV19 with TRBJ2-1; 9 nucleotides match TRBD2. This CDR3 is 16 amino acids long. CDR1 and CDR2 (germline): LNHDA, SQIVND (reference sequence). V lost 1 base and J lost 5; bases outside the gene matches: 6. The CDR3 protein is CASSIVPSGGNNEQFF. In DNA form, the CDR3 reads TGTGCCAGTAGTATAGTGCCCAGCGGGGGGAACAATGAGCAGTTCTTC.

The gene calls are TRBV5-1 and TRBJ2-3; D is undetermined. The CDR3 contains 13 residues. Deletions cut 3 bases from V and 5 bases from J, with 10 bases between. Germline-derived CDR1 and CDR2 are SGHRS and YFSETQ. CDR3 sequence: CASSSSLIDTQYF. In DNA form, the CDR3 reads TGCGCCAGCAGCTCGAGCTTAATAGATACGCAGTATTTT.

V is TRBV6-5 and J is TRBJ2-7; 7 bases line up with TRBD1. V lost 4 bases, J lost 5 bases, and 2 bases stayed unmatched. This CDR3 is 12 amino acids long. Germline V gene data show CDR1 as MNHEY and CDR2 as SVGAGI. This chain's CDR3 is CASSLQGNEQYF. CDR3 nucleotides: TGTGCCAGCAGTTTACAGGGGAACGAGCAGTACTTC.

V gene TRBV7-2 combines with J gene TRBJ2-2, with TRBD2 matching 10 bases. Germline CDR1 and CDR2: SGHTA and FQGNSA. V gave up 5 bases and J gave up 6 bases; unmatched junction bases: 6. CDR3 length: 15 amino acids. CDR3 region: CASSLWTSGSGELFF. CDR3 in DNA: TGTGCCAGCAGCCTCTGGACTAGCGGATCCGGGGAGCTGTTTTTT.

The rearrangement uses TRBV3-1 (or the pseudogene TRBV3-2) and TRBJ2-7, with a weak D call TRBD2 (7 bases). Trimming shortened V by 6 bases and J by 0 bases, and 18 bases separated the two germline ends. Per the germline V gene, CDR1 is LGHDT and CDR2 is YNNKEL (reference sequence). The CDR3 totals 16 residues. The DNA of the CDR3 is TGTGCCAGCAGTCCCGGCGGGGGCAAGAGCTCCTACGAGCAGTACTTC. It translates to CASSPGGGKSSYEQYF.

The chain joins TRBV19 to TRBJ2-1; tentative D call: TRBD2 (5 bases). CDR1 is LNHDA, CDR2 SQIVND, per germline (reference sequence). V was clipped by 3 bases and J by 4 bases, with 25 bases between them. The CDR3 has 19 residues. The CDR3 DNA reads TGTGCCAGTAGTATCCTGACTAACGGGATTACGGATCGTTACAATGAGCAGTTCTTC. Translating it yields CASSILTNGITDRYNEQFF.

The chain links TRBV6-5 to TRBJ2-1; 7 bases line up with TRBD1. The CDR3 loop spans 15 amino acids. After removal of 6 bases from V and 3 bases from J, the junction contained 8 bases not matched to a gene. In germline, CDR1 is MNHEY, CDR2 SVGAGI. This chain's CDR3 is CASRGYRGNYNEQFF. The CDR3 region has the DNA TGTGCCAGCAGGGGTTACAGGGGAAACTACAATGAGCAGTTCTTC.

This clone was found once. The V gene is TRBV19, the J gene TRBJ2-7; TRBD2 agrees at 7 bases. V shed 6 bases, J shed 3 bases, and the junction held 14 bases outside the gene matches. The CDR3 is made up of 16 amino acids. The germline V gene encodes CDR1 LNHDA and CDR2 SQIVND (reference sequence). The CDR3 DNA follows: TGTGCCAGTAGAATCTCCTCTAGCGGACCTTTCTACGAGCAGTACTTC. This translates into CASRISSSGPFYEQYF.